What follows describes a single T cell receptor beta chain. TCRdb's table, derived via immunoSEQ multiplex PCR, lists solely in-frame clones and lacks some. This sample carries approximately 15,000 clones, approximately 61% of them seen once, and the ten largest clones take 9%. Intraepithelial plus lamina propria lymphocytes were released by processing graft tissue. This sample stems from a study of graft-versus-host responses after intestinal transplantation. In germline, CDR1 is WSHSY, CDR2 SAAADI. V was clipped by 5 bases and J by 3 bases; unmatched bases: 5. The length of the CDR3 is 15 residues. Sequencing was performed on ileum tissue, taken just under 700 days after intestinal transplantation. This TCR came from a human patient who received an intestinal transplant, so some T cells may come from the graft donor. The chain couples TRBV10-2 to TRBJ1-2, with 11 bases lining up with TRBD1. CDR3 nucleotides: TGCGCCAGCAGTCCTCGGACAGGGGGCGACTATGGCTACACCTTC. Translation: CASSPRTGGDYGYTF.